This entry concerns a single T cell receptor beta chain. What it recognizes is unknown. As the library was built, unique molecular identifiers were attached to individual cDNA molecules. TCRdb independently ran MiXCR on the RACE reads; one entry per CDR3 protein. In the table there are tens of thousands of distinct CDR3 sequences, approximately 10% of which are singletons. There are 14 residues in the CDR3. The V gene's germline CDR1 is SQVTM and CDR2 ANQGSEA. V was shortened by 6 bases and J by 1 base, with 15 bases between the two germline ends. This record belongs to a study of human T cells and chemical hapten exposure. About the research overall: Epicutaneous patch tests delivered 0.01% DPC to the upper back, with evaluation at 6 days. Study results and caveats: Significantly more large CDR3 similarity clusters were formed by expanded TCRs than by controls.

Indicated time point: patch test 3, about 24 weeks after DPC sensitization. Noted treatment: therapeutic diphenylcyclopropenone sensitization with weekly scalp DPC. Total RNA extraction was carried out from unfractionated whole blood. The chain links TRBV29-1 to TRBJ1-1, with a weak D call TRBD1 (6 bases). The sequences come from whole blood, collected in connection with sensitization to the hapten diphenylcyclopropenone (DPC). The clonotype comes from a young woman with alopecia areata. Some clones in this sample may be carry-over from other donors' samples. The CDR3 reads CSVDLGAPNTEAFF. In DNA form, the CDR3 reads TGCAGCGTCGATCTGGGGGCCCCGAACACTGAAGCTTTCTTT.